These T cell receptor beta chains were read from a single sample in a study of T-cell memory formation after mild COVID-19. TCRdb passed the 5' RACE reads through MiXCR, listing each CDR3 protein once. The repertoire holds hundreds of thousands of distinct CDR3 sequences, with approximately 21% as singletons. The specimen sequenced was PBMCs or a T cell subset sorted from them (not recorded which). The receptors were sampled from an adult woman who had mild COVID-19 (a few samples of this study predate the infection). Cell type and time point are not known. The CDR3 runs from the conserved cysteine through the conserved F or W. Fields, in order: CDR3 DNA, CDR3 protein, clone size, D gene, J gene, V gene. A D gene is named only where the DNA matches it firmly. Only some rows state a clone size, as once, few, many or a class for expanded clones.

cdr3_nt: TGTGCCAGCAGCTCGGGACAGGGGGATGGAGGGACTGAAGCTTTCTTT
cdr3_aa: CASSSGQGDGGTEAFF
clone_size: few
d_call: TRBD1
j_call: TRBJ1-1
v_call: TRBV11-2

cdr3_nt: TGTGCCAGCAGCGTAGGGGGGGGAGCCAACAATGAGCAGTTCTTC
cdr3_aa: CASSVGGGANNEQFF
clone_size: .
d_call: TRBD2
j_call: TRBJ2-1
v_call: TRBV9

cdr3_nt: TGTGCCAGCAGCTTGCTGAGGGGGGATCCTGTCGGTAACAATGAGCAGTTCTTC
cdr3_aa: CASSLLRGDPVGNNEQFF
clone_size: .
d_call: .
j_call: TRBJ2-1
v_call: TRBV11-2

cdr3_nt: TGTGCCAGCAGCTCCTCCTCGACAGGGTTTGGGAGCAATCAGCCCCAGCATTTT
cdr3_aa: CASSSSSTGFGSNQPQHF
clone_size: .
d_call: TRBD1
j_call: TRBJ1-5
v_call: TRBV5-6

cdr3_nt: TGCGCCAGCAGCTTGGGCCGGACTAGCCAGTTCTTC
cdr3_aa: CASSLGRTSQFF
clone_size: few
d_call: TRBD2
j_call: TRBJ2-1
v_call: TRBV5-1

cdr3_nt: TGTGCCAGCAGCAACACTCGACAGGGGAGGTTTCAATTTGAAGCTTTCTTT
cdr3_aa: CASSNTRQGRFQFEAFF
clone_size: few
d_call: TRBD1
j_call: TRBJ1-1
v_call: TRBV6-2/TRBV6-3

cdr3_nt: TGTGCCACCCGTCAACCGGGACTACTAGAGACCCAGTACTTC
cdr3_aa: CATRQPGLLETQYF
clone_size: many
d_call: TRBD2
j_call: TRBJ2-5
v_call: TRBV6-5

cdr3_nt: TGCAGTGCTTTAGAAGAGACCCAGTACTTC
cdr3_aa: CSALEETQYF
clone_size: .
d_call: .
j_call: TRBJ2-5
v_call: TRBV20-1

cdr3_nt: TGCGCCAGCAGCGCCTACTTGCAGGTTTCCCTAGCCAAAAACATTCAGTACTTC
cdr3_aa: CASSAYLQVSLAKNIQYF
clone_size: .
d_call: .
j_call: TRBJ2-4
v_call: TRBV5-1

cdr3_nt: TGTGCCAGCACCTTAGAGTGGGGGCTCTACAATGAGCAGTTCTTC
cdr3_aa: CASTLEWGLYNEQFF
clone_size: .
d_call: .
j_call: TRBJ2-1
v_call: TRBV5-5

cdr3_nt: TGCGCCAGCAGCCAAGATGAGGCTAGCAATCAGCCCCAGCATTTT
cdr3_aa: CASSQDEASNQPQHF
clone_size: .
d_call: .
j_call: TRBJ1-5
v_call: TRBV4-1

cdr3_nt: TGTGCCAGCAGCTTGACCTCCACAGGGTCAGCACAATATGAGCAGTTCTTC
cdr3_aa: CASSLTSTGSAQYEQFF
clone_size: few
d_call: .
j_call: TRBJ2-1
v_call: TRBV5-5

cdr3_nt: TGTGCCAGCAGCTTAATAGCGGGAGCCCCCTACGAGCAGTACTTC
cdr3_aa: CASSLIAGAPYEQYF
clone_size: .
d_call: TRBD2
j_call: TRBJ2-7
v_call: TRBV7-3

cdr3_nt: TGCGCCAGCAGCACAAACCAAGAGACCCAGTACTTC
cdr3_aa: CASSTNQETQYF
clone_size: many
d_call: .
j_call: TRBJ2-5
v_call: TRBV5-1

cdr3_nt: TGTGCCAGCAAGGGCCCCGCGGGAGAGACCCAGTACTTC
cdr3_aa: CASKGPAGETQYF
clone_size: .
d_call: .
j_call: TRBJ2-5
v_call: TRBV2

cdr3_nt: TGTGCCAGCAGCCTGTTGACGGGGGGCCAAGAGACCCAGTACTTC
cdr3_aa: CASSLLTGGQETQYF
clone_size: .
d_call: TRBD2
j_call: TRBJ2-5
v_call: TRBV9

cdr3_nt: TGTGCCAGCAGCCCATCACTGGGACTTTCTCAGCCCCAGCATTTT
cdr3_aa: CASSPSLGLSQPQHF
clone_size: .
d_call: .
j_call: TRBJ1-5
v_call: TRBV3-1

cdr3_nt: TGCAGTGCTTGGATCATCGGCAATGAGCAGTTCTTC
cdr3_aa: CSAWIIGNEQFF
clone_size: few
d_call: .
j_call: TRBJ2-1
v_call: TRBV20-1

cdr3_nt: TGCAGTGCTAGCAGGGGATCGCGGGGGGGCACAGATACGCAGTATTTT
cdr3_aa: CSASRGSRGGTDTQYF
clone_size: .
d_call: TRBD2
j_call: TRBJ2-3
v_call: TRBV20-1

cdr3_nt: TGTGCCACCAGCAGAGTCGCAGGGGCGAGCAATCAGCCCCAGCATTTT
cdr3_aa: CATSRVAGASNQPQHF
clone_size: few
d_call: .
j_call: TRBJ1-5
v_call: TRBV15

cdr3_nt: TGTGCCAGCAGTTACTCGATGGGGCGCAATCAGCCCCAGCATTTT
cdr3_aa: CASSYSMGRNQPQHF
clone_size: .
d_call: .
j_call: TRBJ1-5
v_call: TRBV6-2/TRBV6-3

cdr3_nt: TGTGCCAGCAGCTTCGGGACAGGGGCCGGCTATGGCTACACCTTC
cdr3_aa: CASSFGTGAGYGYTF
clone_size: few
d_call: TRBD1
j_call: TRBJ1-2
v_call: TRBV7-2

cdr3_nt: TGTGCCAGCAGACCTCCGGGACTCCCCCGGGGAGCTTTCTTT
cdr3_aa: CASRPPGLPRGAFF
clone_size: few
d_call: .
j_call: TRBJ1-1
v_call: TRBV12-3/TRBV12-4

cdr3_nt: TGTGCCAGTAGTATCACCTCGGGACAGAGCTACGAGCAGTACTTC
cdr3_aa: CASSITSGQSYEQYF
clone_size: few
d_call: TRBD1
j_call: TRBJ2-7
v_call: TRBV19

cdr3_nt: TGTGCCAGTTCGCCGGACAGGGGGCATGATACGCAGTATTTT
cdr3_aa: CASSPDRGHDTQYF
clone_size: .
d_call: TRBD1
j_call: TRBJ2-3
v_call: TRBV19

cdr3_nt: TGTGCCAGCAGCTTAGGGGAGGGATATCAGCCCCAGCATTTT
cdr3_aa: CASSLGEGYQPQHF
clone_size: .
d_call: .
j_call: TRBJ1-5
v_call: TRBV7-8

cdr3_nt: TGTGCCAGCAGCCTAGTGGGGCCCGAATTGGGCTACACCTTC
cdr3_aa: CASSLVGPELGYTF
clone_size: .
d_call: .
j_call: TRBJ1-2
v_call: TRBV7-9

cdr3_nt: TGTGCCACCAGGGGCGGGAACCCCTACAATGAGCAGTTCTTC
cdr3_aa: CATRGGNPYNEQFF
clone_size: .
d_call: .
j_call: TRBJ2-1
v_call: TRBV15

cdr3_nt: TGTGCCAGCACCGTTACCGGGACAGGGCCCTACGAGCAGTACTTC
cdr3_aa: CASTVTGTGPYEQYF
clone_size: .
d_call: TRBD1
j_call: TRBJ2-7
v_call: TRBV6-2/TRBV6-3

cdr3_nt: TGTGCCAGCGGGGGGGCTTACACCGGGGAGCTGTTTTTT
cdr3_aa: CASGGAYTGELFF
clone_size: .
d_call: .
j_call: TRBJ2-2
v_call: TRBV27

cdr3_nt: TGTGCCAGCAGCCAACATAGCGGGAGCTACGAGCAGTACTTC
cdr3_aa: CASSQHSGSYEQYF
clone_size: .
d_call: TRBD2
j_call: TRBJ2-7
v_call: TRBV3-1

cdr3_nt: TGTGCCAGCAGCCAAGACGGATATACGCAGTATTTT
cdr3_aa: CASSQDGYTQYF
clone_size: few
d_call: .
j_call: TRBJ2-3
v_call: TRBV7-9

cdr3_nt: TGTGCCAGCAAATCTGGCCTGCGAACTGAAGCTTTCTTT
cdr3_aa: CASKSGLRTEAFF
clone_size: .
d_call: .
j_call: TRBJ1-1
v_call: TRBV12-3/TRBV12-4

cdr3_nt: TGTGCCAGCAGCAAGAAAGCGGGCCCCTGGGAGTACAATGAGCAGTTCTTC
cdr3_aa: CASSKKAGPWEYNEQFF
clone_size: once
d_call: .
j_call: TRBJ2-1
v_call: TRBV7-8

cdr3_nt: TGTGCCAGTACGGACAGATACAATGAGCAGTTCTTC
cdr3_aa: CASTDRYNEQFF
clone_size: few
d_call: .
j_call: TRBJ2-1
v_call: TRBV19

cdr3_nt: TGTGCCAGCAGAGACACTGGAGAGACCCAGTACTTC
cdr3_aa: CASRDTGETQYF
clone_size: once
d_call: .
j_call: TRBJ2-5
v_call: TRBV6-2/TRBV6-3

cdr3_nt: TGCGCCAGCAGCCAGACTAGCGGGAGACCCGGGGAGCTGTTTTTT
cdr3_aa: CASSQTSGRPGELFF
clone_size: few
d_call: TRBD2
j_call: TRBJ2-2
v_call: TRBV4-3

cdr3_nt: TGCGCCAGCAGCCAACTCCCGGGACAGGGGGCCCAAGAGACCCAGTACTTC
cdr3_aa: CASSQLPGQGAQETQYF
clone_size: few
d_call: TRBD1
j_call: TRBJ2-5
v_call: TRBV4-1

cdr3_nt: TGTGCCAGCACCCTTGAGCAGTACTTC
cdr3_aa: CASTLEQYF
clone_size: .
d_call: .
j_call: TRBJ2-7
v_call: TRBV7-9

cdr3_nt: TGTGCCAGCACTCAGGGACTCGGGTCCTACGAGCAGTACTTC
cdr3_aa: CASTQGLGSYEQYF
clone_size: .
d_call: .
j_call: TRBJ2-7
v_call: TRBV10-3

cdr3_nt: TGTGCCAGCAGCCCCGATATTTCGGGTAAGCCCTACGAGCAGTACTTC
cdr3_aa: CASSPDISGKPYEQYF
clone_size: .
d_call: .
j_call: TRBJ2-7
v_call: TRBV4-2

cdr3_nt: TGCGCCAGCAGCCCAGGGGATGCGCTACCCGGGGAGCTGTTTTTT
cdr3_aa: CASSPGDALPGELFF
clone_size: .
d_call: .
j_call: TRBJ2-2
v_call: TRBV5-1

cdr3_nt: TGCAGTGCAAATCCGAGAAGTCTAAGTCGATATGGCTACACCTTC
cdr3_aa: CSANPRSLSRYGYTF
clone_size: few
d_call: .
j_call: TRBJ1-2
v_call: TRBV20-1

cdr3_nt: TGCAGCGTTGATAGCCGGGACAGGGAACCGTATGGCTACACCTTC
cdr3_aa: CSVDSRDREPYGYTF
clone_size: few
d_call: TRBD1
j_call: TRBJ1-2
v_call: TRBV29-1

cdr3_nt: TGTGCCAGCAGCCTTGCGGGGGGTATAGAGACCCAGTACTTC
cdr3_aa: CASSLAGGIETQYF
clone_size: few
d_call: TRBD2
j_call: TRBJ2-5
v_call: TRBV7-3

cdr3_nt: TGTGCCAGCAGTTTCCCTCTAGCGGATAAGTTCTTC
cdr3_aa: CASSFPLADKFF
clone_size: few
d_call: TRBD2
j_call: TRBJ2-1
v_call: TRBV12-3/TRBV12-4

cdr3_nt: TGTGCCAGCAGCTTATCACAGGGGCTAAACACTGAAGCTTTCTTT
cdr3_aa: CASSLSQGLNTEAFF
clone_size: .
d_call: TRBD1
j_call: TRBJ1-1
v_call: TRBV11-1

cdr3_nt: TGTGCCAGCAGCATGACCGCCATGAACACTGAAGCTTTCTTT
cdr3_aa: CASSMTAMNTEAFF
clone_size: .
d_call: .
j_call: TRBJ1-1
v_call: TRBV7-2

cdr3_nt: TGCGCCAGCAGCTTCGACGGTGATCAGCCCCAGCATTTT
cdr3_aa: CASSFDGDQPQHF
clone_size: .
d_call: .
j_call: TRBJ1-5
v_call: TRBV5-1

cdr3_nt: TGTGCCAGCAGCTCTGGACTCGACAGCCCCCAAGAGACCCAGTACTTC
cdr3_aa: CASSSGLDSPQETQYF
clone_size: few
d_call: .
j_call: TRBJ2-5
v_call: TRBV12-3/TRBV12-4

cdr3_nt: TGTGCCAGCTCTCACACGAGCGGGAGGGCCAATGAGCAGTTCTTC
cdr3_aa: CASSHTSGRANEQFF
clone_size: few
d_call: TRBD2
j_call: TRBJ2-1
v_call: TRBV18

cdr3_nt: TGTGCCACCAGTGCCTCTTACAGGGTTGCCGACACAGATACGCAGTATTTT
cdr3_aa: CATSASYRVADTDTQYF
clone_size: .
d_call: .
j_call: TRBJ2-3
v_call: TRBV24-1

cdr3_nt: TGTGCCAGCAGCTTAGGGGTGAGGGAGACCCAGTACTTC
cdr3_aa: CASSLGVRETQYF
clone_size: many
d_call: .
j_call: TRBJ2-5
v_call: TRBV7-2

cdr3_nt: TGTGCCAGCAGCTGGACTAGCGGGCCACCTAGCACAGATACGCAGTATTTT
cdr3_aa: CASSWTSGPPSTDTQYF
clone_size: .
d_call: TRBD2
j_call: TRBJ2-3
v_call: TRBV7-9

cdr3_nt: TGTGCCAGCAGTGCCTTCTTAGCGGGGGGGAGATACAATGAGCAGTTCTTC
cdr3_aa: CASSAFLAGGRYNEQFF
clone_size: many
d_call: TRBD2
j_call: TRBJ2-1
v_call: TRBV25-1

cdr3_nt: TGCAGCGTTGCGCCGGGACTAGGGTTCCCCGAGCAGTACTTC
cdr3_aa: CSVAPGLGFPEQYF
clone_size: .
d_call: TRBD2
j_call: TRBJ2-7
v_call: TRBV29-1